The rows below give T cell receptor beta chains drawn from one sample of a study of PD-L1 blockade in urothelial cancer. Profiling relied on immunoSEQ multiplex PCR, and the TCRdb table lists in-frame clones only, not all of them. The profile shows about 72,000 clones, around 86% of them singletons. The sample was PBMCs, taken around atezolizumab (anti-PD-L1) treatment. These receptors were taken from a man in his 60s with urothelial cancer. CDR3s include the opening cysteine and the closing phenylalanine or tryptophan. The order of the fields is D gene, J gene, V gene, clone size, CDR3 protein, CDR3 DNA. D genes are given only for firm matches. The listing skips clone size in some rows; elsewhere it reads once, few, many or a size class.

d_call: .
j_call: TRBJ1-1
v_call: TRBV4-2
clone_size: .
cdr3_aa: CASSQDWWRGNTEAFF
cdr3_nt: TGTGCCAGCAGCCAAGATTGGTGGAGAGGGAACACTGAAGCTTTCTTT

d_call: .
j_call: TRBJ1-2
v_call: TRBV28
clone_size: .
cdr3_aa: CASSLSQGIVYGYTF
cdr3_nt: TGTGCCAGCAGTTTAAGTCAGGGGATTGTCTATGGCTACACCTTC

d_call: TRBD2
j_call: TRBJ2-1
v_call: TRBV9
clone_size: .
cdr3_aa: CASSVAGGPDEQFF
cdr3_nt: TGTGCCAGCAGCGTAGCGGGGGGGCCGGATGAGCAGTTCTTC

d_call: .
j_call: TRBJ1-1
v_call: TRBV27
clone_size: .
cdr3_aa: CASTKRGNTEAFF
cdr3_nt: TGTGCCAGCACCAAAAGGGGGAACACTGAAGCTTTCTTT

d_call: .
j_call: TRBJ2-6
v_call: TRBV10-3
clone_size: .
cdr3_aa: CAISDRDTYSGANVLTF
cdr3_nt: TGTGCCATCAGTGACCGGGACACTTACTCTGGGGCCAACGTCCTGACTTTC

d_call: TRBD1
j_call: TRBJ1-2
v_call: TRBV7-2
clone_size: .
cdr3_aa: CASSSRVQGVGYTF
cdr3_nt: TGTGCCAGCAGCTCACGGGTACAGGGGGTTGGCTACACCTTC

d_call: TRBD2
j_call: TRBJ2-1
v_call: TRBV30
clone_size: .
cdr3_aa: CAWSWASGGEQFF
cdr3_nt: TGTGCCTGGAGTTGGGCTAGCGGGGGTGAGCAGTTCTTC

d_call: .
j_call: TRBJ2-3
v_call: TRBV7-3
clone_size: .
cdr3_aa: CASSPDGRGIDTQYF
cdr3_nt: TGTGCCAGCAGCCCCGATGGGCGGGGCATAGATACGCAGTATTTT

d_call: TRBD1
j_call: TRBJ2-7
v_call: TRBV5-6
clone_size: .
cdr3_aa: CASSLDVGQGVGEQYF
cdr3_nt: TGTGCCAGCAGCTTGGACGTAGGACAGGGGGTCGGCGAGCAGTACTTC

d_call: TRBD1
j_call: TRBJ2-1
v_call: TRBV11-3
clone_size: .
cdr3_aa: CASSLRTGRNNEQFF
cdr3_nt: TGTGCCAGCAGCTTAAGGACAGGGCGGAACAATGAGCAGTTCTTC

d_call: .
j_call: TRBJ1-2
v_call: TRBV30
clone_size: once
cdr3_aa: CAWSEGQPLNYGYTF
cdr3_nt: TGTGCCTGGTCAGAAGGACAGCCGCTTAACTATGGCTACACCTTC

d_call: .
j_call: TRBJ1-2
v_call: TRBV28
clone_size: few
cdr3_aa: CASSLLQGFNYGYTF
cdr3_nt: TGTGCCAGCAGTTTATTGCAGGGGTTTAACTATGGCTACACCTTC

d_call: TRBD2
j_call: TRBJ2-1
v_call: TRBV30
clone_size: once
cdr3_aa: CAWSVAGGSGEQFF
cdr3_nt: TGTGCCTGGAGTGTGGCGGGGGGGTCCGGTGAGCAGTTCTTC

d_call: TRBD2
j_call: TRBJ2-5
v_call: TRBV4-3
clone_size: .
cdr3_aa: CASSQAGEETQYF
cdr3_nt: TGCGCCAGCAGCCAGGCGGGAGAGGAGACCCAGTACTTC

d_call: .
j_call: TRBJ1-2
v_call: TRBV6-5
clone_size: few
cdr3_aa: CASSYPPGRGNYGYTF
cdr3_nt: TGTGCCAGCAGTTACCCGCCAGGGAGGGGCAACTATGGCTACACCTTC

d_call: .
j_call: TRBJ2-7
v_call: TRBV14
clone_size: .
cdr3_aa: CASSQDPRGRASYEQYF
cdr3_nt: TGTGCCAGCAGCCAAGACCCTAGGGGCAGGGCCTCCTACGAGCAGTACTTC

d_call: .
j_call: TRBJ2-2
v_call: TRBV9
clone_size: few
cdr3_aa: CASSLTGGSATGELFF
cdr3_nt: TGTGCCAGCAGCTTAACAGGAGGGTCGGCCACCGGGGAGCTGTTTTTT

d_call: TRBD2
j_call: TRBJ2-3
v_call: TRBV4-2
clone_size: .
cdr3_aa: CASSPTGRGGDTQYF
cdr3_nt: TGTGCCAGCAGCCCCACAGGGCGCGGGGGGGATACGCAGTATTTT

d_call: .
j_call: TRBJ2-5
v_call: TRBV27
clone_size: .
cdr3_aa: CASSFRRAQETQYF
cdr3_nt: TGTGCCAGCAGTTTTCGCAGGGCTCAAGAGACCCAGTACTTC

d_call: TRBD2
j_call: TRBJ2-1
v_call: TRBV13
clone_size: .
cdr3_aa: CASSYGTSGDEQFF
cdr3_nt: TGTGCCAGCAGCTACGGGACTAGCGGGGATGAGCAGTTCTTC

d_call: TRBD2
j_call: TRBJ2-1
v_call: TRBV11-2
clone_size: once
cdr3_aa: CASSAQAGWYNEQFF
cdr3_nt: TGTGCCAGCAGCGCCCAAGCGGGGTGGTACAATGAGCAGTTCTTC

d_call: TRBD1
j_call: TRBJ2-6
v_call: TRBV5-8
clone_size: .
cdr3_aa: CASSLTGTGGSSGANVLTF
cdr3_nt: TGTGCCAGCAGCTTGACCGGGACAGGGGGATCCTCTGGGGCCAACGTCCTGACTTTC

d_call: .
j_call: TRBJ2-2
v_call: TRBV15
clone_size: .
cdr3_aa: CATSRDGQSGELFF
cdr3_nt: TGTGCCACCAGCAGAGACGGACAGAGCGGGGAGCTGTTTTTT

d_call: .
j_call: TRBJ1-5
v_call: TRBV6-6
clone_size: .
cdr3_aa: CASNGGMNQPQHF
cdr3_nt: TGTGCCAGCAACGGGGGAATGAATCAGCCCCAGCATTTT

d_call: TRBD1
j_call: TRBJ1-4
v_call: TRBV4-1
clone_size: .
cdr3_aa: CASSQIRARTGGKFFGEKLFF
cdr3_nt: TGCGCCAGCAGCCAAATACGTGCAAGAACAGGGGGAAAGTTTTTCGGTGAAAAACTGTTTTTT

d_call: .
j_call: TRBJ2-3
v_call: TRBV14
clone_size: .
cdr3_aa: CASSREGSADTQYF
cdr3_nt: TGTGCCAGCAGCCGGGAAGGGAGTGCAGATACGCAGTATTTT

d_call: TRBD2
j_call: TRBJ2-2
v_call: TRBV19
clone_size: .
cdr3_aa: CASTPWEAGTGELFF
cdr3_nt: TGTGCCAGTACCCCCTGGGAAGCGGGGACCGGGGAGCTGTTTTTT

d_call: .
j_call: TRBJ1-2
v_call: TRBV7-2
clone_size: once
cdr3_aa: CASRPLGGYTF
cdr3_nt: TGTGCCAGCAGGCCCCTCGGTGGCTACACCTTC

d_call: .
j_call: TRBJ1-1
v_call: TRBV4-3
clone_size: .
cdr3_aa: CASSQDTANTEAFF
cdr3_nt: TGCGCCAGCAGCCAAGATACAGCTAACACTGAAGCTTTCTTT

d_call: TRBD2
j_call: TRBJ2-7
v_call: TRBV5-6
clone_size: .
cdr3_aa: CASSLKAGGREQYF
cdr3_nt: TGTGCCAGCAGCTTGAAAGCGGGGGGGCGCGAGCAGTACTTC

d_call: .
j_call: TRBJ2-1
v_call: TRBV28
clone_size: .
cdr3_aa: CASSRERRGNEQFF
cdr3_nt: TGTGCCAGCAGCCGCGAAAGGAGGGGCAATGAGCAGTTCTTC

d_call: .
j_call: TRBJ2-1
v_call: TRBV30
clone_size: .
cdr3_aa: CAWSVLAGVRNEQFF
cdr3_nt: TGTGCCTGGAGTGTATTGGCAGGGGTTCGAAATGAGCAGTTCTTC

d_call: TRBD2
j_call: TRBJ2-5
v_call: TRBV7-6
clone_size: .
cdr3_aa: CASSQGLAGGQETQYF
cdr3_nt: TGTGCCAGCAGCCAGGGACTAGCGGGGGGCCAAGAGACCCAGTACTTC

d_call: .
j_call: TRBJ2-5
v_call: TRBV2
clone_size: .
cdr3_aa: CASSSGQLLQETQYF
cdr3_nt: TGTGCCAGCAGTTCTGGACAGTTACTACAAGAGACCCAGTACTTC

d_call: TRBD1
j_call: TRBJ1-5
v_call: TRBV18
clone_size: few
cdr3_aa: CASSQGTGGSQPQHF
cdr3_nt: TGTGCCAGCTCACAAGGGACAGGCGGCAGTCAGCCCCAGCATTTT

d_call: .
j_call: TRBJ2-1
v_call: TRBV4-2
clone_size: .
cdr3_aa: CASSFSDSNEQFF
cdr3_nt: TGTGCCAGCAGCTTTTCAGACTCCAATGAGCAGTTCTTC

d_call: TRBD2
j_call: TRBJ2-2
v_call: TRBV28
clone_size: .
cdr3_aa: CASSFGSGGRTGELFF
cdr3_nt: TGTGCCAGCAGTTTCGGTAGCGGGGGCCGAACCGGGGAGCTGTTTTTT

d_call: .
j_call: TRBJ1-3
v_call: TRBV5-1
clone_size: .
cdr3_aa: CASSLEYGQLGNTIYF
cdr3_nt: TGCGCCAGCAGCCTCGAATATGGACAGCTTGGAAACACCATATATTTT

d_call: .
j_call: TRBJ1-5
v_call: TRBV28
clone_size: .
cdr3_aa: CASMRNRANQPQHF
cdr3_nt: TGTGCCAGCATGCGGAACAGGGCCAATCAGCCCCAGCATTTT

d_call: TRBD1
j_call: TRBJ2-7
v_call: TRBV7-9
clone_size: .
cdr3_aa: CASSLTAVGTGAREQYF
cdr3_nt: TGTGCCAGCAGCTTAACCGCCGTCGGGACAGGGGCGAGAGAGCAGTACTTC

d_call: TRBD2
j_call: TRBJ2-5
v_call: TRBV19
clone_size: .
cdr3_aa: CASSSGLAAGKETQYF
cdr3_nt: TGTGCCAGTAGTTCGGGACTAGCGGCGGGAAAGGAGACCCAGTACTTC

d_call: .
j_call: TRBJ2-1
v_call: TRBV29-1
clone_size: .
cdr3_aa: CSVDPSGLRNEQFF
cdr3_nt: TGCAGCGTTGATCCCAGCGGACTACGCAATGAGCAGTTCTTC

d_call: TRBD1
j_call: TRBJ2-5
v_call: TRBV5-6
clone_size: .
cdr3_aa: CASSPGTGGLKTQYF
cdr3_nt: TGTGCCAGCAGCCCAGGGACAGGGGGCTTAAAGACCCAGTACTTC

d_call: .
j_call: TRBJ1-3
v_call: TRBV15
clone_size: .
cdr3_aa: CATSRAGEGGNTIYF
cdr3_nt: TGTGCCACCAGCAGAGCAGGGGAAGGTGGAAACACCATATATTTT

d_call: .
j_call: TRBJ2-2
v_call: TRBV14
clone_size: .
cdr3_aa: CASSPLRGTGELFF
cdr3_nt: TGTGCCAGCAGCCCCTTGAGGGGGACCGGGGAGCTGTTTTTT

d_call: .
j_call: TRBJ2-7
v_call: TRBV5-4
clone_size: .
cdr3_aa: CASSLVGGQISYEQYF
cdr3_nt: TGTGCCAGCAGCTTGGTTGGAGGTCAGATCTCCTACGAGCAGTACTTC

d_call: TRBD1
j_call: TRBJ2-7
v_call: TRBV27
clone_size: once
cdr3_aa: CASSFRTGRSYEQYF
cdr3_nt: TGTGCCAGCAGTTTTCGGACAGGGAGGTCCTACGAGCAGTACTTC

d_call: .
j_call: TRBJ1-1
v_call: TRBV5-1
clone_size: .
cdr3_aa: CASSTGHSLMNTEAFF
cdr3_nt: TGCGCCAGCAGCACGGGACACAGCCTCATGAACACTGAAGCTTTCTTT

d_call: .
j_call: TRBJ1-2
v_call: TRBV19
clone_size: .
cdr3_aa: CASSVRQPTRGYTF
cdr3_nt: TGTGCCAGTAGTGTGAGACAGCCTACCCGTGGCTACACCTTC

d_call: .
j_call: TRBJ1-2
v_call: TRBV30
clone_size: .
cdr3_aa: CACHLRGGANYGYTF
cdr3_nt: TGTGCCTGTCACCTTAGAGGGGGAGCTAACTATGGCTACACCTTC

d_call: .
j_call: TRBJ1-2
v_call: TRBV7-9
clone_size: few
cdr3_aa: CASTPGGASNYGYTF
cdr3_nt: TGTGCCAGCACCCCTGGGGGCGCATCTAACTATGGCTACACCTTC

d_call: .
j_call: TRBJ1-6
v_call: TRBV5-4
clone_size: .
cdr3_aa: CASSPDQEASPLHF
cdr3_nt: TGTGCCAGCAGCCCAGACCAGGAGGCTTCACCCCTCCACTTT

d_call: .
j_call: TRBJ2-4
v_call: TRBV11-2
clone_size: .
cdr3_aa: CASSLGGEVKNIQYF
cdr3_nt: TGTGCCAGCAGCTTAGGCGGTGAGGTAAAAAACATTCAGTACTTC

d_call: .
j_call: TRBJ2-2
v_call: TRBV5-1
clone_size: .
cdr3_aa: CASSIGDANTGELFF
cdr3_nt: TGCGCCAGCAGCATCGGAGACGCGAACACCGGGGAGCTGTTTTTT

d_call: TRBD2
j_call: TRBJ2-3
v_call: TRBV6-6
clone_size: once
cdr3_aa: CASRAGTSGTDTQYF
cdr3_nt: TGTGCCAGCAGAGCCGGGACTAGCGGAACAGATACGCAGTATTTT

d_call: .
j_call: TRBJ2-5
v_call: TRBV5-1
clone_size: .
cdr3_aa: CASSLALAGETQYF
cdr3_nt: TGCGCCAGCAGCTTGGCCCTAGCAGGAGAGACCCAGTACTTC

d_call: .
j_call: TRBJ2-7
v_call: TRBV6-1
clone_size: .
cdr3_aa: CASSERFGGAVYEQYF
cdr3_nt: TGTGCCAGCAGTGAGAGGTTCGGGGGAGCGGTTTACGAGCAGTACTTC

d_call: .
j_call: TRBJ2-7
v_call: TRBV5-5
clone_size: once
cdr3_aa: CASSLDGSYEQYF
cdr3_nt: TGTGCCAGCAGCTTGGATGGCAGCTACGAGCAGTACTTC

d_call: TRBD2
j_call: TRBJ2-5
v_call: TRBV6-1
clone_size: .
cdr3_aa: CASSPTSPPQETQYF
cdr3_nt: TGTGCCAGCAGCCCGACTAGCCCACCCCAAGAGACCCAGTACTTC